This T cell receptor beta chain emerged from a study of OX40 agonist ivuxolimab in advanced cancers. Overall study: From about 23 to 85 years was the age range, with a mean of roughly 64 years, and 65% to 90% were male.

The data were produced by immunoSEQ multiplex PCR, yet TCRdb's version contains in-frame clones alone and is incomplete. The table shows tens of thousands of clones, with 75% to 90% occurring only once. The source is an adult with an advanced solid tumor such as melanoma, head and neck, liver or kidney cancer. Sequenced here: CD4+ or CD8+ T cells sorted from blood, sampled in a trial of the OX40 agonist ivuxolimab.

The CDR3 coding sequence is TGTGCCAGTAGTATAGCGGCAGGAGTGTACGAGCAGTACTTC. Translated: CASSIAAGVYEQYF. V usage is TRBV19 and J usage is TRBJ2-7; D is undetermined. This CDR3 has 14 amino acids. The ends were cut back, 1 base at V and 4 bases at J, with 11 bases in the middle. CDR1 is LNHDA, CDR2 SQIVND, per germline (reference sequence). The full variable domain, completed using reference TRBV19 and TRBJ2-7, is DGGITQSPKYLFRKEGQNVTLSCEQNLNHDAMYWYRQDPGQGLRLIYYSQIVNDFQKGDIAEGYSVSREKKESFPLTVTSAQKNPTAFYLCASSIAAGVYEQYFGPGTRLTVT.